Below, 8 T cell receptor beta chains from the same sample are listed, as sequenced in a study of blood T cell repertoires in COVID-19. This table comes from immunoSEQ multiplex PCR, and its TCRdb copy is limited to in-frame clones, with some not included. The sample carries approximately 200,000 clones, 65% to 85% recorded once. The source material was PBMCs or T cells enriched from blood (not recorded which). The receptors derive from a young woman who had recovered from COVID-19.

The sample holds a few counts of this clone. This chain uses TRBV28 with TRBJ1-4, with TRBD1 as a possible D gene (5 bases). V was trimmed by 2 bases and J by 7 bases, leaving 17 bases between them. The CDR3 covers 16 residues. Per germline, CDR1 MDHEN and CDR2 SYDVKM. CDR3 residues: CASSLDRDTGGEKLFF. The DNA of the CDR3 is TGTGCCAGCAGTTTAGACCGAGACACAGGTGGTGAAAAACTGTTTTTT.

The gene calls are TRBV11-2 and TRBJ1-2; no definite D call. This CDR3 is built from 13 residues. Germline CDR1 and CDR2: SGHAT and FQNNGV. The ends were cut back, 1 base at V and 5 bases at J, with 8 bases in the middle. DNA for the CDR3: TGTGCCAGCAGCTTAGGCACTTCTTATGGCTACACCTTC. Translated, it gives CASSLGTSYGYTF.

This clone has just a few counts. The V call is TRBV29-1, the J call TRBJ1-2, with 7 bases lining up with TRBD1. With V trimmed by 4 bases and J by 2 bases, 4 bases remained unmatched. Germline lookup yields CDR1 SQVTM and CDR2 ANQGSEA. This CDR3 contains 13 residues. In DNA, the CDR3 is TGCAGCGTTGCGGGACAGCCCAACTATGGCTACACCTTC. It specifies CSVAGQPNYGYTF.

The gene calls are TRBV6-1 and TRBJ1-1; maybe TRBD1 (5 bases). The V gene's germline CDR1 is MNHNS and CDR2 SASEGT. This CDR3 has 17 residues. Trimming took off 0 bases at V and 1 base at J, with 15 bases between the two ends. CDR3 region: CASSEARGPERNTEAFF. The DNA of the CDR3 is TGTGCCAGCAGTGAAGCAAGGGGCCCCGAAAGGAACACTGAAGCTTTCTTT.

The chain employs TRBV5-1 and TRBJ1-2; TRBD1 agrees at 9 bases. The CDR3 is 13 residues long. With 3 bases clipped from V and 7 bases from J, the junction kept 4 bases outside the gene matches. Germline CDR1 reads SGHRS; CDR2 reads YFSETQ. CDR3: CASSWGTGSGYTF. Written as DNA, the CDR3 is TGCGCCAGCAGCTGGGGGACAGGGAGTGGCTACACCTTC.

The chain carries TRBV6-1 and TRBJ1-1, with D perhaps TRBD1 (6 bases). Between the trimmed V and J ends, which lost 0 bases and 10 bases, there was a span of 9 bases. Germline assignment: CDR1 MNHNS and CDR2 SASEGT. CDR3 length: 12 residues. In nucleotides, the CDR3 is TGTGCCAGCAGTGAAGCCGTGGGGGCAGCTTTCTTT. Protein: CASSEAVGAAFF.

The chain recombines TRBV7-6 with TRBJ2-3; 10 nucleotides agree with TRBD2. Germline CDR1 is SGHVS and CDR2 is FNYEAQ. The CDR3 runs 16 residues. The V segment lost 5 bases and the J segment 8 bases; nucleotides outside the gene matches: 13. CDR3 amino acids: CASSLSSGGPGGTQYF. DNA for the CDR3: TGTGCCAGCAGCCTGTCTAGCGGGGGCCCCGGGGGTACGCAGTATTTT.

This chain uses TRBV7-9 with TRBJ1-6, with 7 bases fitting TRBD1. Germline V CDR1 and CDR2: SEHNR, FQNEAQ (reference sequence). Germline trimming cut 5 bases from V and 3 bases from J; bases unmatched to any gene: 7. This CDR3 contains 16 residues. Here the CDR3 DNA reads TGTGCCAGCAGCCCGAGGGGGACAGTCTATAATTCACCCCTCCACTTT. This codes for CASSPRGTVYNSPLHF.